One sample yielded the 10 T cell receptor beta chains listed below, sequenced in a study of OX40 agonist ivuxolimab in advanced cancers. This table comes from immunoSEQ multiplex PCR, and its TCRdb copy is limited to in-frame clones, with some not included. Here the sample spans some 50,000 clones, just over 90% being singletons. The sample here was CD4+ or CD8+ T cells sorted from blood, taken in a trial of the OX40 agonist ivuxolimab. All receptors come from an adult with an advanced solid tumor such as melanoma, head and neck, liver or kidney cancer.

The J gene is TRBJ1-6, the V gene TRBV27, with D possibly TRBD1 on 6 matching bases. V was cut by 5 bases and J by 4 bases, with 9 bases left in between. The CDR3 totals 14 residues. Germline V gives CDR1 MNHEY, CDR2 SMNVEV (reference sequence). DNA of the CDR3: TGTGCCAGCAGTCACAGGGAGTATAATTCACCCCTCCACTTT. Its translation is CASSHREYNSPLHF.

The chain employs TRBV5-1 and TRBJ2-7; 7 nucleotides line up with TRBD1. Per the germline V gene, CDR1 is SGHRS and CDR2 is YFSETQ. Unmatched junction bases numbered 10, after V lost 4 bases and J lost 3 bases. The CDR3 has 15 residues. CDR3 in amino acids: CASSLNGQEIYEQYF. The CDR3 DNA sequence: TGCGCCAGCAGCCTTAACGGACAGGAGATCTACGAGCAGTACTTC. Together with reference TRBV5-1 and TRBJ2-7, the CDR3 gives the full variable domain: KAGVTQTPRYLIKTRGQQVTLSCSPISGHRSVSWYQQTPGQGLQFLFEYFSETQRNKGNFPGRFSGRQFSNSRSEMNVSTLELGDSALYLCASSLNGQEIYEQYFGPGTRLTVT.

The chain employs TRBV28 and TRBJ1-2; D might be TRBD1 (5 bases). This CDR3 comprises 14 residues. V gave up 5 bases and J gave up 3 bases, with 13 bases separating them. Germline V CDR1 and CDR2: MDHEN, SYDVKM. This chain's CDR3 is CASSPWEGHYGYTF. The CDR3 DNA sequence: TGTGCCAGCAGTCCCTGGGAGGGACACTATGGCTACACCTTC.

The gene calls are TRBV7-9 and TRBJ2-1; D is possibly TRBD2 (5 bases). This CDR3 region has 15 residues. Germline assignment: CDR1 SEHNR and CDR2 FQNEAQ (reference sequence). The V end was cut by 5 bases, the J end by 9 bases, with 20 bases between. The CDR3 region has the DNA TGTGCCAGCAGCCCTCCTCTGGTTGGGAGTCCTGAGCAGTTCTTC. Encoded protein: CASSPPLVGSPEQFF. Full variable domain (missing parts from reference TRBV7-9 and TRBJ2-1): DTGVSQNPRHKITKRGQNVTFRCDPISEHNRLYWYRQTLGQGPEFLTYFQNEAQLEKSRLLSDRFSAERPKGSFSTLEIQRTEQGDSAMYLCASSPPLVGSPEQFFGPGTRLTVL.

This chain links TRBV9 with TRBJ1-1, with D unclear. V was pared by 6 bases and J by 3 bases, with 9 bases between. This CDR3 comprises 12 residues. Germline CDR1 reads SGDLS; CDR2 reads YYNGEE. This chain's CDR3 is CASTSEYTEAFF. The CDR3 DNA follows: TGTGCCAGCACCTCGGAGTACACTGAAGCTTTCTTT.

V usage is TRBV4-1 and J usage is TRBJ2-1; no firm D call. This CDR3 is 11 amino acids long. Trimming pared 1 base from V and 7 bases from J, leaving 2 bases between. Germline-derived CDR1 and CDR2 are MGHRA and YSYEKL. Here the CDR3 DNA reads TGCGCCAGCAGCCAAGGGAATGAGCAGTTCTTC. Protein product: CASSQGNEQFF.

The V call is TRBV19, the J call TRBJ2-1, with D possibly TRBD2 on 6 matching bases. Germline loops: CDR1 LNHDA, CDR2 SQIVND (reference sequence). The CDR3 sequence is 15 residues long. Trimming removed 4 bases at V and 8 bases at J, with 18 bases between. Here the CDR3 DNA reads TGTGCCAGTAGTAACCGGGACTCACATCTCGATGAGCAGTTCTTC. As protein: CASSNRDSHLDEQFF. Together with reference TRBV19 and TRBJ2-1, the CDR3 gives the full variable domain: DGGITQSPKYLFRKEGQNVTLSCEQNLNHDAMYWYRQDPGQGLRLIYYSQIVNDFQKGDIAEGYSVSREKKESFPLTVTSAQKNPTAFYLCASSNRDSHLDEQFFGPGTRLTVL.

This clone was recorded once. CDR3 DNA sequence: TGTGCCAGCAGCGCCCCACGACTAGCGGGAGACTGGGGCCTCGGAGATACGCAGTATTTT. Its protein is CASSAPRLAGDWGLGDTQYF. The chain links TRBV9 to TRBJ2-3; TRBD2 matches at 12 bases. From germline, CDR1 is SGDLS and CDR2 YYNGEE. The CDR3 spans 20 residues. V shed 3 bases, J shed 5 bases, and the junction held 19 bases outside the gene matches.

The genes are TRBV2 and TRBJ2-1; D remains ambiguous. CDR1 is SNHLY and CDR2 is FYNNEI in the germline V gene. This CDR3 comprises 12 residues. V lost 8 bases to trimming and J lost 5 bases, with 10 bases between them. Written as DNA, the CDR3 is TGTGCCAGCCTCCCGGGTAACAATGAGCAGTTCTTC. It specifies CASLPGNNEQFF.

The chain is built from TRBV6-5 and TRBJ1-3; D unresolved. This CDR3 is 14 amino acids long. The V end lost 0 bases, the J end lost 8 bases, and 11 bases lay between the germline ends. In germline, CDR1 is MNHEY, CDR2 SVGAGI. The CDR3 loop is CASSYSLGLDTIYF. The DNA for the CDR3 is TGTGCCAGCAGTTACTCCTTGGGTTTGGACACCATATATTTT.